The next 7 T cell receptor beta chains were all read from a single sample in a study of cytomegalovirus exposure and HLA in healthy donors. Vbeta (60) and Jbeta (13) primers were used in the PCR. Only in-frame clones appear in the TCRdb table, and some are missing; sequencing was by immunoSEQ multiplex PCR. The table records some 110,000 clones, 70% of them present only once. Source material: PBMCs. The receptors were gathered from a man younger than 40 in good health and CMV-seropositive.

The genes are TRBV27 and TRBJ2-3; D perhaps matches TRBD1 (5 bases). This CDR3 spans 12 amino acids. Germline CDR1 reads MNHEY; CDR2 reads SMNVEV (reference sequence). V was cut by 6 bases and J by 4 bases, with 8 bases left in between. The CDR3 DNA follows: TGTGCCAGCAGCCTGACAGCAGATACGCAGTATTTT. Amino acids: CASSLTADTQYF.

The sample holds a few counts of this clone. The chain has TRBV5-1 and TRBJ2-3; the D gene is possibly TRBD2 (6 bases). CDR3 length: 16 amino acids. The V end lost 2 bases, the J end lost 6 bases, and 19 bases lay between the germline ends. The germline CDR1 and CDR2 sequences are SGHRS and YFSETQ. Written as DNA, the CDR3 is TGCGCCAGCAGCTTCACCCTAGCGCGTGTGGGGGATACGCAGTATTTT. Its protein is CASSFTLARVGDTQYF.

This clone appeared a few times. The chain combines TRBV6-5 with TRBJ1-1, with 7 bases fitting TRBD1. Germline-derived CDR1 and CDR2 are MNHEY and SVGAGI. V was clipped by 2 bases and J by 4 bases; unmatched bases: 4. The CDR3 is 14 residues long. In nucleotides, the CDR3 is TGTGCCAGCAGTTACGCGCCAGGGGGCACTGAAGCTTTCTTT. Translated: CASSYAPGGTEAFF.

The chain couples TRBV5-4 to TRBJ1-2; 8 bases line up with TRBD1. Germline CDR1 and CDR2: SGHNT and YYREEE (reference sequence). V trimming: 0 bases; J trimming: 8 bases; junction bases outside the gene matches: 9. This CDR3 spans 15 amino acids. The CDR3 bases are TGTGCCAGCAGCTTGGGGGCAGGCCAGGGGGCGGGCTACACCTTC. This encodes CASSLGAGQGAGYTF.

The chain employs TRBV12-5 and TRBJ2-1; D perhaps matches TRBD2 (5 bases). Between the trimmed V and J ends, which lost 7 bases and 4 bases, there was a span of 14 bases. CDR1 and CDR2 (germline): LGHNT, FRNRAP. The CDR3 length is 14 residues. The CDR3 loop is CASVGEVQYNEQFF. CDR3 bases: TGTGCTAGTGTGGGAGAGGTTCAGTACAATGAGCAGTTCTTC.

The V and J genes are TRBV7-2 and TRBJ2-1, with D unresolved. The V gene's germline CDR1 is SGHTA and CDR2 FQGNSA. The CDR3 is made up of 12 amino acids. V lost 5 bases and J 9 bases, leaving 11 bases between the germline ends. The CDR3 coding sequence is TGTGCCAGCAGCCCCACTGGTCGTGAGCAGTTCTTC. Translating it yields CASSPTGREQFF.

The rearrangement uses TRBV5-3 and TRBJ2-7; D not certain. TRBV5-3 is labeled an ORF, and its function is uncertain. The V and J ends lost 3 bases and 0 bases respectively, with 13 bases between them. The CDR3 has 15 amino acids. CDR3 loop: CARSYSDKSSYEQYF. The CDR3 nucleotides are TGTGCCAGAAGCTACAGTGACAAGAGCTCCTACGAGCAGTACTTC.